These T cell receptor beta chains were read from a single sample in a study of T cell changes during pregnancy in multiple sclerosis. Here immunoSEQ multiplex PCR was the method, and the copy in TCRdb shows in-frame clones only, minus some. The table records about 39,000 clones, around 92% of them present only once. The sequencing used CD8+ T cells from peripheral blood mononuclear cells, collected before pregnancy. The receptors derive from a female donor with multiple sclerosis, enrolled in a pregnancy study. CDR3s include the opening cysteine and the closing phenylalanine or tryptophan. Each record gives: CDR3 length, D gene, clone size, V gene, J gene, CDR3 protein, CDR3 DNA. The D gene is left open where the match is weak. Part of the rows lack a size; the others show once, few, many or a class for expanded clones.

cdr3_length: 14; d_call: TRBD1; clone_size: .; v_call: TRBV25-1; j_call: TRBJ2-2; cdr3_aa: CASSEDRDTGELFF; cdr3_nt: TGTGCCAGCAGTGAGGACAGGGACACCGGGGAGCTGTTTTTT
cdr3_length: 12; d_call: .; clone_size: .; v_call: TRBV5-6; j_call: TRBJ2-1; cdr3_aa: CASSLGVGQRFF; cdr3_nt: TGTGCCAGCAGCTTGGGAGTGGGACAACGGTTCTTC
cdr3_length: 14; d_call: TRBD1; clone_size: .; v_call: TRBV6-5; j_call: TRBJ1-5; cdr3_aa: CASSFTGVGQPQHF; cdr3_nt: TGTGCCAGCAGCTTCACAGGGGTGGGTCAGCCCCAGCATTTT
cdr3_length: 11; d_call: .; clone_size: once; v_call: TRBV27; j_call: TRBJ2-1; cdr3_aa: CASIAGVEQFF; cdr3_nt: TGTGCCAGCATTGCAGGGGTTGAGCAGTTCTTC
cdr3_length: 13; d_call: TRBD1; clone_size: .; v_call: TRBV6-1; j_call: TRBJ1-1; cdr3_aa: CASSRTGITEAFF; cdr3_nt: TGTGCCAGCAGCCGGACAGGGATCACTGAAGCTTTCTTT
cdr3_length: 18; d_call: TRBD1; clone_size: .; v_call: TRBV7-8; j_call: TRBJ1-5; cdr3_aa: CASSLEHRGGLGNQPQHF; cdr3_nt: TGTGCCAGCAGCTTAGAGCACAGGGGGGGTCTTGGCAATCAGCCCCAGCATTTT
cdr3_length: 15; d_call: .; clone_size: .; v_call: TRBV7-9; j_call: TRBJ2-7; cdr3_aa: CASSFPGRGSLEQYF; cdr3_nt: TGTGCCAGCAGCTTTCCGGGCAGGGGATCCCTCGAGCAGTACTTC
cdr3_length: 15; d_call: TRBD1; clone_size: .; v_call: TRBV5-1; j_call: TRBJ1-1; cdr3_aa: CASSPRTGEYTEAFF; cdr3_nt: TGCGCCAGCAGCCCCAGGACAGGAGAATATACTGAAGCTTTCTTT
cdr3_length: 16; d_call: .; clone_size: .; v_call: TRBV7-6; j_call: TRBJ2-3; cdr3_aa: CASNSPTTDMTDTQYF; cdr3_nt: TGTGCCAGCAACTCTCCTACGACCGACATGACAGATACGCAGTATTTT
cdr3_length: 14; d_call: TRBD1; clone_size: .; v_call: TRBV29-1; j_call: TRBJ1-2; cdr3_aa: CSVPGTGIGYGYTF; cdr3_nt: TGCAGCGTTCCCGGGACAGGGATAGGCTATGGCTACACCTTC
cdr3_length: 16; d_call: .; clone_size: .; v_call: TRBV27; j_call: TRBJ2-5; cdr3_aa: CASSLYAGAPQETQYF; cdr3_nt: TGTGCCAGCAGTTTATACGCGGGGGCCCCTCAAGAGACCCAGTACTTC
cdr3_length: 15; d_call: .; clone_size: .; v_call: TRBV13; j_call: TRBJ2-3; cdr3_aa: CASSPFQGSADTQYF; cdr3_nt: TGTGCCAGCAGCCCCTTCCAGGGTTCTGCAGATACGCAGTATTTT
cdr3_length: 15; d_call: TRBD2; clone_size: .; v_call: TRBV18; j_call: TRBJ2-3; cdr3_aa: CASSPGRASTDTQYF; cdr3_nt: TGTGCCAGCTCACCAGGGAGGGCTAGCACAGATACGCAGTATTTT
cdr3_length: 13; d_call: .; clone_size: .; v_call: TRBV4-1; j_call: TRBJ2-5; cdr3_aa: CASRPPRGETQYF; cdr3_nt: TGCGCCAGCAGACCCCCACGGGGAGAGACCCAGTACTTC
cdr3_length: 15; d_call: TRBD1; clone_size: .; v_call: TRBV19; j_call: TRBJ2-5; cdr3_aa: CASSLQGARGETQYF; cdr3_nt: TGTGCCAGCTCCTTGCAGGGGGCTAGAGGAGAGACCCAGTACTTC
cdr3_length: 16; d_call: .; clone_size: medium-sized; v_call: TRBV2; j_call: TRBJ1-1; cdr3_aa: CASSPGFLHEGTEAFF; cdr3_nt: TGTGCCAGCAGTCCAGGGTTCTTGCATGAAGGCACTGAAGCTTTCTTT
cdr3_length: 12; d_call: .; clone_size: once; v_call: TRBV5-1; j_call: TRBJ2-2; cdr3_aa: CATTLDTGELFF; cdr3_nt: TGCGCCACCACACTAGACACCGGGGAGCTGTTTTTT
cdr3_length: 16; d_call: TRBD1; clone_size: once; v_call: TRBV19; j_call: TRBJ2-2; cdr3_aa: CATQKRDRANTGELFF; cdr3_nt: TGTGCCACTCAAAAAAGGGACAGGGCGAACACCGGGGAGCTGTTTTTT
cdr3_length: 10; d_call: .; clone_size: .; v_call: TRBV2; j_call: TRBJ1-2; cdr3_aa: CASSGQAYTF; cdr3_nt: TGTGCCAGCAGTGGACAAGCCTACACCTTC